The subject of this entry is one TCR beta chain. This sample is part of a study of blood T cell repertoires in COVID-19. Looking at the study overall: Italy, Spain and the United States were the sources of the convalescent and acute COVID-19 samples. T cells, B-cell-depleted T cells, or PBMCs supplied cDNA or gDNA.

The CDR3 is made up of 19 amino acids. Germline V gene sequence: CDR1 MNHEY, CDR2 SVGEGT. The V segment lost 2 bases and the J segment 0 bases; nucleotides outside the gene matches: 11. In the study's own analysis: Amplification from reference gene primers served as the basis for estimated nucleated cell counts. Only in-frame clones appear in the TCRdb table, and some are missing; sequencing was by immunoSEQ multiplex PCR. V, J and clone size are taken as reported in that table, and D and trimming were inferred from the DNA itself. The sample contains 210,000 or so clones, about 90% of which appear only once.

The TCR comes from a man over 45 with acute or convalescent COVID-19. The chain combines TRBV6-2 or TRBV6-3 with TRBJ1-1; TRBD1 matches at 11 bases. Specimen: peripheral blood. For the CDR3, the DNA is TGTGCCAGCAGTTACACTGGTCCGGGACAGGGGGTTGTGAACACTGAAGCTTTCTTT. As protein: CASSYTGPGQGVVNTEAFF.